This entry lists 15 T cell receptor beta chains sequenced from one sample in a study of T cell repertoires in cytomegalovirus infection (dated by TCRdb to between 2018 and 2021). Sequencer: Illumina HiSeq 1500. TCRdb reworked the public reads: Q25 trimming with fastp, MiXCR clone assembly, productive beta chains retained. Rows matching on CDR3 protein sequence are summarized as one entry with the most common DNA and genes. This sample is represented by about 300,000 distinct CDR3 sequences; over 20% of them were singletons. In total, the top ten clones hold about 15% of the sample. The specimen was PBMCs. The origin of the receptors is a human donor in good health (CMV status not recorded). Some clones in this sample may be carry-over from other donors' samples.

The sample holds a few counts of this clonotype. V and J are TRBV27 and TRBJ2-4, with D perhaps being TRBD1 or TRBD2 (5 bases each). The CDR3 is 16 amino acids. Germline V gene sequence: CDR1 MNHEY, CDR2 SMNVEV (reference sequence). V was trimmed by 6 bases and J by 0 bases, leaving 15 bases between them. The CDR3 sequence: CASSPGAALAKNIQYF. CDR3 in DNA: TGTGCCAGCAGCCCCGGGGCAGCCCTAGCCAAAAACATTCAGTACTTC.

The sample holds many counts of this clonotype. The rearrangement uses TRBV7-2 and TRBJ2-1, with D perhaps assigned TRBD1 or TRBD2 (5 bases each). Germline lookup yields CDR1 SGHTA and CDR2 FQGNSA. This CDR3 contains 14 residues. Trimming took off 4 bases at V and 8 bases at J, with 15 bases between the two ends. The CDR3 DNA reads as TGTGCCAGCAGCTCGGGATGGGGGTACGATGAGCAGTTCTTC. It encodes CASSSGWGYDEQFF.

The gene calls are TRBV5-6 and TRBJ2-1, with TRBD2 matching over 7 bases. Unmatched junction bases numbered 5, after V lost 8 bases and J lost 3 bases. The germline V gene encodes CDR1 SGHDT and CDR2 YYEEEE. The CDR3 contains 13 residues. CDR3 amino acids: CASFSGHYNEQFF. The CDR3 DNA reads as TGTGCCAGTTTTAGCGGGCACTACAATGAGCAGTTCTTC.

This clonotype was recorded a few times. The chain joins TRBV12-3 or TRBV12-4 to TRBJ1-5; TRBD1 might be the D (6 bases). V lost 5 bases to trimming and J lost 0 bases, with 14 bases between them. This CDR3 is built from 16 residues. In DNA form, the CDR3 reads TGTGCCAGCAGTAGATCGGACAGCCGTAGCAATCAGCCCCAGCATTTT. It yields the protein CASSRSDSRSNQPQHF.

CDR3 in DNA: TGCGCCAGCAGCGAGGGACAGGGCTCCTACGAGCAGTACTTC. As protein: CASSEGQGSYEQYF. V and J are TRBV5-1 and TRBJ2-7; TRBD1 aligns across 9 bases. The CDR3 has 14 residues. The V gene's germline CDR1 is SGHRS and CDR2 YFSETQ. V shed 4 bases, J shed 0 bases, and the junction held 2 bases outside the gene matches.

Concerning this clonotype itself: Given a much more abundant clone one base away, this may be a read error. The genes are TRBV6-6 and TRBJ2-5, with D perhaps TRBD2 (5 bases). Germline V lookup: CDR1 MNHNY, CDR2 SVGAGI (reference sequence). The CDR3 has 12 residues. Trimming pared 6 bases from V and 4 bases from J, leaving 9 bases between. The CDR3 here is CASSGMGETQYF. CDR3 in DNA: TGTGCCAGCAGCGGGATGGGAGAGACCCAGTACTTC.

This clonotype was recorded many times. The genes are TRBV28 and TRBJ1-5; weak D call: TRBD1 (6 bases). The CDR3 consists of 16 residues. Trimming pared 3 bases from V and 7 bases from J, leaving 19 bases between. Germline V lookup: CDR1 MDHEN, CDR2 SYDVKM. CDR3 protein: CASSLIGRGKGQPQHF. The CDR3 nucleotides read TGTGCCAGCAGTTTGATAGGCAGGGGAAAGGGGCAGCCCCAGCATTTT.

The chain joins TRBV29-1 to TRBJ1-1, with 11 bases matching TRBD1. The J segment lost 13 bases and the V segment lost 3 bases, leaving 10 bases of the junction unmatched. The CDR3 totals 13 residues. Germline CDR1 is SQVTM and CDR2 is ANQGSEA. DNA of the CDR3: TGCAGCGTTGAGAGGACAGGGGGCCTGGAACGTTTCTTT. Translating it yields CSVERTGGLERFF.

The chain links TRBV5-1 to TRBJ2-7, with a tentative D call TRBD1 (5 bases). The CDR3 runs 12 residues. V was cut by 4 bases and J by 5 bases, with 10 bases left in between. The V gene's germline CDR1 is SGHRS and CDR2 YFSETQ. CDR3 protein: CASSERQHEQYF. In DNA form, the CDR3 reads TGCGCCAGCAGCGAGAGACAGCACGAGCAGTACTTC.

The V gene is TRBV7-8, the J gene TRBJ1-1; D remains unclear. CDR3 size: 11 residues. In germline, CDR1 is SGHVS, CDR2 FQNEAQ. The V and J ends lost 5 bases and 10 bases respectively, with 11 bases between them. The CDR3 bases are TGTGCCAGCAGCCCCGGTGATGTAGCTTTCTTT. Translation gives CASSPGDVAFF. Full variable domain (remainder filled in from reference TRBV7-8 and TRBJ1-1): GAGVSQSPRYKVAKRGQDVALRCDPISGHVSLFWYQQALGQGPEFLTYFQNEAQLDKSGLPSDRFFAERPEGSVSTLKIQRTQQEDSAVYLCASSPGDVAFFGQGTRLTVV.

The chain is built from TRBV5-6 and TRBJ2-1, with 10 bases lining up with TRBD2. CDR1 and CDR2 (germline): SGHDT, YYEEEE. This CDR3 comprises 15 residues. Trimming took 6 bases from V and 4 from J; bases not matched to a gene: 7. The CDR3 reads CASTRWTSGYNEQFF. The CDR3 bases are TGTGCCAGCACCCGATGGACTAGCGGATACAATGAGCAGTTCTTC. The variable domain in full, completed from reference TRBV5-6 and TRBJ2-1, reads DAGVTQSPTHLIKTRGQQVTLRCSPKSGHDTVSWYQQALGQGPQFIFQYYEEEERQRGNFPDRFSGHQFPNYSSELNVNALLLGDSALYLCASTRWTSGYNEQFFGPGTRLTVL.

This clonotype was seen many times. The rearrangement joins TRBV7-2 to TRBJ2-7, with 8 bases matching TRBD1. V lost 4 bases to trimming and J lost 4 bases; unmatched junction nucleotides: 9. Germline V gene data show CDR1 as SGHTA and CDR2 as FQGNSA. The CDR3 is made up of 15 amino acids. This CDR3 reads CASSSDRAAYYEQYF. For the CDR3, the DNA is TGTGCCAGCAGCTCGGACAGGGCAGCCTATTACGAGCAGTACTTC.

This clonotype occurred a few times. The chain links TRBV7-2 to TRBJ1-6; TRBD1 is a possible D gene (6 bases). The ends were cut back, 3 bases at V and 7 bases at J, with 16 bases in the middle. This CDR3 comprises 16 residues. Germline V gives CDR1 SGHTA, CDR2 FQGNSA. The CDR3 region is CASSLPTGTWNSPLHF. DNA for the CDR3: TGTGCCAGCAGCTTGCCCACAGGGACTTGGAATTCACCCCTCCACTTT.

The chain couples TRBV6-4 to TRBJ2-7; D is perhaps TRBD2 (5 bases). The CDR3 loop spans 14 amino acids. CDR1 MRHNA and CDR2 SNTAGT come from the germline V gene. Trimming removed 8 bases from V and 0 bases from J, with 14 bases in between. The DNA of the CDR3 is TGTGCCAGCGAGTTAAGCGGTAGCTCCTACGAGCAGTACTTC. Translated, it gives CASELSGSSYEQYF.

Written as DNA, the CDR3 is TGTGCCACCAGCAGAGCAAGGGACTATGGCTACACCTTC. It translates to CATSRARDYGYTF. The chain uses TRBV15 and TRBJ1-2; D not resolved. V was clipped by 1 base and J by 3 bases, with 6 bases between them. Looked up from germline, CDR1 is LNHNV and CDR2 is YYDKDF (reference sequence). This CDR3 spans 13 amino acids.